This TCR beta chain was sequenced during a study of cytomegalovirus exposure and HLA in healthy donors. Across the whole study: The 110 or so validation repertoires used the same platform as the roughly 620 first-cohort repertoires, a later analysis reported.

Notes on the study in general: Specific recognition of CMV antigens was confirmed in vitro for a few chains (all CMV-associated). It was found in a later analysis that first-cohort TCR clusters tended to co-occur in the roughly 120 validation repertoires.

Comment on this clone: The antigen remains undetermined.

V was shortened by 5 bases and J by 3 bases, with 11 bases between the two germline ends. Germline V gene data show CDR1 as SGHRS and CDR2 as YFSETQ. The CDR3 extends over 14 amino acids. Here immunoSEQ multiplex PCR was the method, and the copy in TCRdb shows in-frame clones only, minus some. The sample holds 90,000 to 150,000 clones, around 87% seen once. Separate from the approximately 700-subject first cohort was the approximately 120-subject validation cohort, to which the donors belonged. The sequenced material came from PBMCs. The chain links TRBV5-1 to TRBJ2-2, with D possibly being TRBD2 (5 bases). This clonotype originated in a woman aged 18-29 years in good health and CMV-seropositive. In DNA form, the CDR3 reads TGCGCCAGCAGAAAGGACGGGGACACCGGGGAGCTGTTTTTT. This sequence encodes CASRKDGDTGELFF.